Each of the 4 T cell receptor beta chains below was sequenced from the same sample in a study of T cells in Graves' hyperthyroidism and ophthalmopathy. Template material for amplifying TCR beta CDR3 regions consisted of RNA transcripts. The study used the HTBI primer set for a first-round RT-PCR of the TCR CDR3. From the multiplex PCR reads, TCRdb called clonotypes with MiXCR, one entry per CDR3 protein. The table shows 96,000 or so distinct CDR3 sequences, with about half occurring only once. Sequenced material: blood. Every receptor here comes from a woman aged 40 to 50 with Graves' hyperthyroidism.

At least ten counts were recorded for this clonotype. The genes are TRBV6-6 and TRBJ2-2; D might be TRBD2 (6 bases). The CDR3 has 13 residues. Germline CDR1 reads MNHNY; CDR2 reads SVGAGI (reference sequence). V was cut by 9 bases and J by 4 bases, with 12 bases left in between. CDR3 protein: CASRRDLTGELFF. The CDR3, as DNA: TGTGCCAGTAGGCGGGACCTCACCGGGGAGCTGTTTTTT.

This clonotype was recorded at least ten times. The rearrangement joins TRBV19 to TRBJ2-5, with unresolved D. Trimming cost V 4 bases and J 5 bases, with 11 bases left between them. The CDR3 is 13 amino acids. Germline CDR1 and CDR2: LNHDA and SQIVND (reference sequence). CDR3 sequence: CASSKGSLETQYF. Here the CDR3 DNA reads TGTGCCAGTAGTAAAGGGTCGCTCGAGACCCAGTACTTC.

This clonotype was observed at least ten times. The chain joins TRBV9 to TRBJ1-1; D gene ambiguous. Trimming removed 10 bases at V and 0 bases at J, with 13 bases between. The V gene's germline CDR1 is SGDLS and CDR2 YYNGEE. The CDR3 contains 13 residues. The chain's CDR3 is CAVRTEVNTEAFF. The DNA for the CDR3 is TGTGCCGTCCGGACCGAAGTGAACACTGAAGCTTTCTTT. Full variable domain (rest looked up from reference TRBV9 and TRBJ1-1): DSGVTQTPKHLITATGQRVTLRCSPRSGDLSVYWYQQSLDQGLQFLIQYYNGEERAKGNILERFSAQQFPDLHSELNLSSLELGDSALYFCAVRTEVNTEAFFGQGTRLTVV.

This clonotype was detected many times. The V gene is TRBV6-5, the J gene TRBJ2-2, with 9 bases lining up with TRBD2. CDR3 size: 15 residues. Trimming at V came to 2 bases and at J to 4 bases, leaving 2 bases not matched to a gene. Germline CDR1 MNHEY, CDR2 SVGAGI. The DNA of the CDR3 is TGTGCCAGCAGTTACGGCGGGAGGGCCACCGGGGAGCTGTTTTTT. Its protein product is CASSYGGRATGELFF.